This T cell receptor beta chain was retrieved from a study of T cell responses to AZD1222 COVID-19 vaccine. The protocol was immunoSEQ multiplex PCR, while the TCRdb copy is restricted to in-frame clones and leaves out a portion. The top ten hold more than 5.5% of the sample, which has about 140,000 clones, roughly 90% seen once. Unmatched junction bases numbered 8, after V lost 6 bases and J lost 2 bases. Germline V gene data show CDR1 as MDHEN and CDR2 as SYDVKM. The CDR3 is 16 amino acids. This sequence was found in an adult in good health. The chain links TRBV28 to TRBJ2-3, with TRBD1 matching over 10 bases. The source material was peripheral blood, sampled on day 0 of AZD1222 vaccination. The DNA of the CDR3 is TGTGCCAGCAGCGACAGGGGGCTTTTTACCACAGATACGCAGTATTTT. It is translated as CASSDRGLFTTDTQYF.